This T cell receptor beta chain is drawn from a study of CD8 T cells in ankylosing spondylitis. Findings and caveats of the study: Existing reports had already noted some motif variants in reactive arthritis synovial fluid and blood. Characteristic of ankylosing spondylitis blood, it appeared, was a TCR beta motif comprising roughly eight highly homologous variants.

This clonotype was seen a handful of times. Its antigen is undetermined. Researchers built TCR beta libraries using quantitative 5'-RACE with molecular barcodes. TCRdb reprocessed the 5' RACE reads via MiXCR and lists one record per CDR3 protein. The sample yields 400,000 to 450,000 distinct CDR3 sequences, roughly 15% seen once. V was clipped by 5 bases and J by 12 bases; unmatched bases: 15. The germline V gene encodes CDR1 MNHEY and CDR2 SMNVEV (reference sequence). The CDR3 runs 15 residues. The sample consisted of blood, either unsorted or a sorted T cell fraction (not recorded which). The J gene is TRBJ2-1, the V gene TRBV27; 8 bases are a match to TRBD2. The receptor comes from a male donor with ankylosing spondylitis. The chain's CDR3 is CASSPTSGSGRAQFF. CDR3 in DNA: TGTGCCAGCAGTCCCACTAGCGGCAGTGGACGGGCGCAGTTCTTC.